A selection of T cell receptor beta chains follows, all from one sample in a study of cytomegalovirus exposure and HLA in healthy donors. The protocol was immunoSEQ multiplex PCR, while the TCRdb copy is restricted to in-frame clones and leaves out a portion. Here the sample table reports under 70,000 clones. Sequencing was performed on PBMCs. The receptors stem from a female donor in good health and CMV-seropositive. Each CDR3 is given with its conserved first and last residue. The D gene is left open where the match is weak.

v_gene	j_gene	len	d_gene	CDR3aa	CDR3nt
TRBV4-2	TRBJ2-1	16	TRBD2	CASSQETSGGYNEQFF	TGTGCCAGCAGCCAAGAGACTAGCGGGGGATACAATGAGCAGTTCTTC
TRBV29-1	TRBJ1-5	12	-	CSVVEDNQPQHF	TGCAGCGTTGTGGAGGACAATCAGCCCCAGCATTTT
TRBV9	TRBJ2-5	15	TRBD2	CASTRASGAGETQYF	TGTGCCAGCACCAGGGCTAGCGGGGCGGGCGAGACCCAGTACTTC
TRBV29-1	TRBJ1-2	12	-	CTSGEPNYGYTF	TGCACCTCCGGGGAGCCTAACTATGGCTACACCTTC
TRBV29-1	TRBJ2-1	13	-	CSGGGATYNEQFF	TGCAGCGGGGGGGGCGCAACCTACAATGAGCAGTTCTTC
TRBV4-3	TRBJ2-7	14	TRBD1	CASSPGTGSYEQYF	TGCGCCAGCAGCCCCGGGACAGGGAGTTACGAGCAGTACTTC
TRBV18	TRBJ2-3	16	TRBD2	CASSPPAGGPSDTQYF	TGTGCCAGCTCACCACCCGCGGGGGGGCCCTCAGATACGCAGTATTTT
TRBV6-1	TRBJ2-1	16	TRBD2	CASSEMAGGPYNEQFF	TGTGCCAGCAGTGAAATGGCGGGAGGGCCTTACAATGAGCAGTTCTTC
TRBV11-2	TRBJ2-3	18	TRBD2	CASSAQAQTRGRGDTQYF	TGTGCCAGCAGCGCCCAGGCCCAGACTAGAGGGAGGGGAGATACGCAGTATTTT
TRBV27	TRBJ2-7	14	TRBD1	CASSFGTGSYEQYF	TGTGCCAGCAGTTTTGGGACAGGGTCCTACGAGCAGTACTTC
TRBV19	TRBJ1-1	14	-	CASMLGVSTTEAFF	TGTGCCAGTATGTTGGGAGTTTCTACCACTGAAGCTTTCTTT
TRBV15	TRBJ2-7	14	TRBD1	CATREGQGSPEQYF	TGTGCCACCCGGGAGGGACAGGGGAGCCCCGAGCAGTACTTC
TRBV6-1	TRBJ2-5	13	-	CASNSRGQETQYF	TGTGCCAGCAACTCTCGGGGGCAAGAGACCCAGTACTTC
TRBV5-1	TRBJ2-7	15	-	CASSFREGPAYEQYF	TGCGCCAGCAGCTTCCGGGAAGGCCCCGCCTACGAGCAGTACTTC
TRBV13	TRBJ2-2	13	-	CASSLLDTGELFF	TGTGCCAGCAGCTTATTAGACACCGGGGAGCTGTTTTTT
TRBV6-5	TRBJ1-4	16	-	CASSYLTGKGYEKLFF	TGTGCCAGCAGTTATCTTACCGGGAAAGGGTATGAAAAACTGTTTTTT
TRBV7-9	TRBJ1-2	15	TRBD1	CASSLEGQGLGGYTF	TGTGCCAGCAGCTTAGAGGGACAGGGGCTGGGCGGCTACACCTTC
TRBV18	TRBJ1-1	14	TRBD1	CASSSGQGNTEAFF	TGTGCCAGCTCATCGGGACAGGGGAACACTGAAGCTTTCTTT
TRBV4-1	TRBJ1-3	16	-	CASSPERGANGNTIYF	TGCGCCAGCAGCCCCGAACGGGGGGCGAATGGAAACACCATATATTTT
TRBV28	TRBJ1-1	13	-	CASSIQGNTEAFF	TGTGCCAGCAGCATCCAGGGGAACACTGAAGCTTTCTTT
TRBV4-1	TRBJ2-1	15	TRBD2	CASSQESGGWNEQFF	TGCGCCAGCAGCCAAGAGAGCGGGGGATGGAATGAGCAGTTCTTC
TRBV11-2	TRBJ2-7	13	-	CASSPGRGYEQYF	TGTGCCAGCAGCCCTGGGCGGGGATACGAGCAGTACTTC
TRBV4-1	TRBJ2-7	17	-	CASSQRVAGPTSYEQYF	TGCGCCAGCAGCCAAAGGGTGGCGGGGCCCACCTCCTACGAGCAGTACTTC
TRBV19	TRBJ1-1	15	TRBD1	CASSPGQGIGTEAFF	TGTGCCAGTAGTCCTGGACAGGGTATTGGGACTGAAGCTTTCTTT
TRBV5-4	TRBJ2-1	16	TRBD1	CASSFLPQGANNEQFF	TGTGCCAGCAGCTTCCTACCCCAGGGGGCCAACAATGAGCAGTTCTTC
TRBV30	TRBJ1-1	16	-	CAWSAIPGVGNTEAFF	TGTGCCTGGAGTGCCATCCCAGGGGTGGGGAACACTGAAGCTTTCTTT
TRBV4-1	TRBJ1-1	14	TRBD1	CASSPGTANTEAFF	TGCGCCAGCAGCCCGGGGACAGCGAACACTGAAGCTTTCTTT
TRBV30	TRBJ1-1	14	-	CAWSVGGDITEAFF	TGTGCCTGGAGTGTGGGGGGAGACATCACTGAAGCTTTCTTT
TRBV7-2	TRBJ1-1	14	-	CASSLTPGWTEAFF	TGTGCCAGCAGCTTGACCCCCGGGTGGACTGAAGCTTTCTTT
TRBV28	TRBJ1-4	14	-	CASSLYRANEKLFF	TGTGCCAGCAGTCTCTATCGAGCTAATGAAAAACTGTTTTTT
TRBV9	TRBJ2-3	16	TRBD2	CASSVVVSGPTDTQYF	TGTGCCAGCAGCGTAGTTGTTAGCGGGCCTACAGATACGCAGTATTTT
TRBV11-2	TRBJ2-7	11	-	CASSQQYEQYF	TGTGCCAGCAGCCAACAATACGAGCAGTACTTC
TRBV29-1	TRBJ2-3	15	TRBD1	CSAPRTGGSTDTQYF	TGCAGCGCCCCTAGGACAGGGGGCTCGACAGATACGCAGTATTTT
TRBV6-5	TRBJ2-7	16	TRBD2	CASSYSHAAGVYEQYF	TGTGCCAGCAGTTACTCACATGCGGCGGGAGTATACGAGCAGTACTTC
TRBV5-1	TRBJ2-1	16	TRBD2	CASSFTGGGATNEQFF	TGCGCCAGCAGCTTTACGGGCGGGGGGGCTACGAATGAGCAGTTCTTC
TRBV6-5	TRBJ1-2	16	TRBD1	CASSYSMGQGDYGYTF	TGTGCCAGCAGTTACTCGATGGGACAGGGGGACTATGGCTACACCTTC
TRBV6-1	TRBJ2-7	11	-	CASSDNYEQYF	TGTGCCAGCAGTGACAACTACGAGCAGTACTTC
TRBV6-5	TRBJ2-7	14	-	CASSYSTDSYEQYF	TGTGCCAGCAGTTACTCGACAGACTCCTACGAGCAGTACTTC
TRBV7-2	TRBJ2-1	16	TRBD2	CASSLAGTSGTNEQFF	TGTGCCAGCAGCTTAGCTGGGACTAGCGGGACCAATGAGCAGTTCTTC
TRBV6-1	TRBJ1-2	13	-	CASSGWAVYGYTF	TGTGCCAGCAGTGGCTGGGCCGTTTATGGCTACACCTTC
TRBV30	TRBJ2-7	15	TRBD1	CAWDSPGQGVYEQYF	TGTGCCTGGGATTCCCCCGGACAGGGGGTCTACGAGCAGTACTTC
TRBV30	TRBJ2-7	16	TRBD2	CAWSWDPTGTSYEQYF	TGTGCCTGGAGTTGGGATCCGACCGGGACTAGCTACGAGCAGTACTTC
TRBV7-2	TRBJ1-2	14	-	CASSLSLADYGYTF	TGTGCCAGCAGCTTATCTTTGGCGGACTATGGCTACACCTTC
TRBV6-6	TRBJ2-7	15	TRBD1	CASSPFLDRDYEQYF	TGTGCCAGCAGTCCCTTTTTGGACAGGGACTACGAGCAGTACTTC